This is a list of T cell receptor beta chains from one sample in a study of memory CD4+ T cells and cytomegalovirus serostatus. TCRdb's copy holds only in-frame clones and misses some; the assay was immunoSEQ multiplex PCR. This sample has about 60,000 clones, with around 79% found just once. The sequenced sample consisted of memory CD4+ T cells from blood. These receptors were obtained from an adult in good health and CMV-seropositive. CDR3s include the opening cysteine and the closing phenylalanine or tryptophan. The size entry is marked missing in some rows and otherwise reads once, few, many or a size class.

v_gene	abundance	j_gene	CDR3aa
TRBV9	NA	TRBJ2-6	CASSVQGSGRFGANVLTF
TRBV19	few	TRBJ1-2	CASSETGGGYTF
TRBV10-2	NA	TRBJ2-3	CASSRLAGTDTQYF
TRBV11-3	NA	TRBJ2-3	CASSLRISDTQYF
TRBV27	NA	TRBJ1-5	CASSLGLNSNQPQHF
TRBV28	NA	TRBJ2-7	CASSLLASPYEQYF
TRBV28	NA	TRBJ2-6	CASSSPGRSGANVLTF
TRBV7-6	once	TRBJ2-1	CASSFRLAGEQFF
TRBV21-1	once	TRBJ1-5	CASSQMGGVSQPQHF
TRBV11-3	few	TRBJ2-5	CASSSDRPGETQYF
TRBV19	few	TRBJ1-1	CASSRRGLTEAFF
TRBV30	few	TRBJ2-4	CAWGPGTGMYIQYF
TRBV7-2	once	TRBJ2-7	CASSLDGQYSYEQYF
TRBV27	once	TRBJ2-1	CASSLTPGGEGSNEQFF
TRBV28	NA	TRBJ1-2	CASNTGTGGYTF
TRBV7-2	NA	TRBJ1-3	CASSSTLGNTIYF
TRBV7-2	once	TRBJ2-3	CASSLRVDTQYF
TRBV7-3	NA	TRBJ2-5	CASSLTGRGETQYF
TRBV27	NA	TRBJ2-3	CASSLKDADTQYF
TRBV10-2	NA	TRBJ2-7	CATKDSYEQYF
TRBV7-9	few	TRBJ1-2	CASSPGQDERIAYGYTF
TRBV18	NA	TRBJ2-5	CASSPRQGKQETQYF